This TCR beta chain stems from a study of cytomegalovirus exposure and HLA in healthy donors. Study-level results: Across all donors, roughly uniform sequencing depth was an assumption of the presence/absence analyses. Later genetic work tied a missense DCLRE1C variant to beta-chain V and J trimming. Accurate predictions that matched the HLA-A and HLA-B alleles of most subjects were reportedly made from TCR beta sequences.

Concerning this clone itself: Its target is not known.

60 Vbeta and 13 Jbeta primers were used in PCR. As handled by the study authors: In a later analysis, the count reached about 80 million unique TCR beta chains, with approximately 10 million shared. Data came from immunoSEQ multiplex PCR; TCRdb stores just in-frame clones and leaves some out. V, J and clone size are taken as reported in that table, and D and trimming were inferred from the DNA itself. The sample holds roughly 100,000 clones, around three fifths seen once. The CDR3 has 15 residues. Germline values: CDR1 SGDLS, CDR2 YYNGEE. V was pared by 1 base and J by 2 bases, with 0 bases of the junction left unmatched.

Sequenced material: PBMCs. The TCR originated in a woman aged 45 to 65 in good health and CMV-seropositive. The chain joins TRBV9 to TRBJ2-7, with 13 bases that match TRBD2. CDR3 sequence reads: CASSVTSGGAYEQYF. In DNA, the CDR3 is TGTGCCAGCAGCGTAACTAGCGGGGGGGCCTACGAGCAGTACTTC.